This T cell receptor (beta chain) is from a study of shared clonotypes between healthy human individuals. On the study more broadly: The plates for each donor numbered three CD4 naive, three CD4 memory, two CD8 naive and one CD8 memory.

General study findings and limits: A small donor pool kept down the genetic and exposure-history diversity that was represented. The study sampled only blood, and tissue repertoires likely differ.

In germline, CDR1 is DFQATT, CDR2 SNEGSKA (reference sequence). CDR3 size: 11 residues. The V and J ends lost 6 bases and 11 bases respectively, with 16 bases between them. Replicate PCRs for sorted subsets used approximately 220 ng DNA; this equaled around 29,000 T cell genomes. The method was immunoSEQ multiplex PCR; TCRdb's version includes in-frame clones alone and lacks a portion of them. The sample has roughly 1 million clones; 75% to 80% are singletons. For this clone: The antigen remains undetermined.

The TCR was taken from a man between 18 and 29 years old in good health. Some clones in this sample may be carry-over from other donors' samples. Source material: memory CD4+ T cells from PBMCs. Subset described: CD45RA-negative fraction. The chain joins TRBV20-1 to TRBJ1-1; no definite D call. Here the CDR3 DNA reads TGCAGTGCCCCACGAGGGCCAGCTGCTTTCTTT. Translating it yields CSAPRGPAAFF.